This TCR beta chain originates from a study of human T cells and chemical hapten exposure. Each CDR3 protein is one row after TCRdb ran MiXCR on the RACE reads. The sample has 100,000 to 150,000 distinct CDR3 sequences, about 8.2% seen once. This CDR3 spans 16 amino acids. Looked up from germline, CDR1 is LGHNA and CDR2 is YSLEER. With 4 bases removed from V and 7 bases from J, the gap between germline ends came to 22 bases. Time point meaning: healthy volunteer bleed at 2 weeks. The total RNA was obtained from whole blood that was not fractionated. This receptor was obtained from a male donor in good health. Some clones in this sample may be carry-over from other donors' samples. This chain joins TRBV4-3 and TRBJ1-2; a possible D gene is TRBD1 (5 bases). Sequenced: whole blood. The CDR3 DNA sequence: TGCGCCAGCAGCCTCGTGGGTGCAGGGCTCACTTCTGGCTACACCTTC. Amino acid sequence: CASSLVGAGLTSGYTF.